The T cell receptor beta chain described here comes from a study of blood T cell repertoires in COVID-19. On the study more broadly: Material from acute and convalescent COVID-19 was sourced from the United States, Italy and Spain. In each case, the material was cDNA or gDNA derived from T cells, B-cell-depleted T cells, or PBMCs.

CDR1 and CDR2 (germline): MNHEY, SMNVEV (reference sequence). This CDR3 contains 16 residues. With 4 bases removed from V and 0 bases from J, the gap between germline ends came to 16 bases. Authors' analysis steps: Reference gene primer amplification gave estimated nucleated cell counts. Sequencing was performed with immunoSEQ multiplex PCR; in TCRdb, only in-frame clones are kept and a portion is missing. V and J calls and clone size follow that table, whereas D and trimming were derived from the DNA. The sample carries about 200,000 clones, 65% to 85% recorded once. V gene TRBV27 combines with J gene TRBJ2-7, with D perhaps TRBD1 (6 bases). What was sequenced was peripheral blood. This sequence originates from a woman aged 80 or over with acute or convalescent COVID-19. CDR3 DNA sequence: TGTGCCAGCAGTTCCGCAAACAGGGCACCCTCCTACGAGCAGTACTTC. Translated, it gives CASSSANRAPSYEQYF.